This is a list of T cell receptor beta chains from one sample in a study of beta chain features in type 1 diabetes. The protocol was immunoSEQ multiplex PCR, while the TCRdb copy is restricted to in-frame clones and leaves out a portion. The sample holds about 160,000 clones, 63% seen once. The source material was naive CD4+ T cells from blood. The source of these receptors is a man aged 25-45 years with type 1 diabetes. CDR3s include the opening cysteine and the closing phenylalanine or tryptophan. D genes are given only for firm matches. Expanded clones are given a class, and other clones once, few, many or no size at all.

d_call: NA; v_call: TRBV6-5; clone_size: NA; j_call: TRBJ2-7; cdr3_nt: TGTGCCAGCAGTTACAGACAGCTCTCCTACGAGCAGTACTTC; cdr3_aa: CASSYRQLSYEQYF
d_call: NA; v_call: TRBV20-1; clone_size: NA; j_call: TRBJ2-7; cdr3_nt: TGCAGTCTAGGGGAGTACGAGCAGTACTTC; cdr3_aa: CSLGEYEQYF
d_call: NA; v_call: TRBV30; clone_size: NA; j_call: TRBJ2-7; cdr3_nt: TGTGCCTGGGGGAGCTCCTACGAGCAGTACTTC; cdr3_aa: CAWGSSYEQYF
d_call: NA; v_call: TRBV7-2; clone_size: NA; j_call: TRBJ2-1; cdr3_nt: TGTGCCAGCAGCCGGACAGTTAACAATGAGCAGTTCTTC; cdr3_aa: CASSRTVNNEQFF
d_call: NA; v_call: TRBV7-2; clone_size: NA; j_call: TRBJ1-5; cdr3_nt: TGTGCCAGCAGCTCCTGGACAGATAGCAATCAGCCCCAGCATTTT; cdr3_aa: CASSSWTDSNQPQHF
d_call: NA; v_call: TRBV28; clone_size: once; j_call: TRBJ1-2; cdr3_nt: TGTGCCAGCACTTCACCTTCTCTCCGGGACCGACAAAGGGGCTACACCTTC; cdr3_aa: CASTSPSLRDRQRGYTF
d_call: NA; v_call: TRBV25-1; clone_size: NA; j_call: TRBJ2-4; cdr3_nt: TGTGCCAGCAGTGAATTTGGCAGTTGGGTTCAGTACTTC; cdr3_aa: CASSEFGSWVQYF
d_call: NA; v_call: TRBV7-9; clone_size: NA; j_call: TRBJ2-3; cdr3_nt: TGTGCCAGCAGCGCGGGGACAGACAGCACAGATACGCAGTATTTT; cdr3_aa: CASSAGTDSTDTQYF
d_call: NA; v_call: TRBV29-1; clone_size: few; j_call: TRBJ2-7; cdr3_nt: TGCAGCGTCAGCGGGACACTAAGCTCCTACGAGCAGTACTTC; cdr3_aa: CSVSGTLSSYEQYF
d_call: NA; v_call: TRBV7-2; clone_size: few; j_call: TRBJ2-6; cdr3_nt: TGTGCCAGCCAATTAGGTGGGGCTGGGGCCAACGTCCTGACTTTC; cdr3_aa: CASQLGGAGANVLTF
d_call: NA; v_call: TRBV29-1; clone_size: NA; j_call: TRBJ2-7; cdr3_nt: TGCAGCGCCTCCGGGACCGAATCCTACGAGCAGTACTTC; cdr3_aa: CSASGTESYEQYF
d_call: TRBD2; v_call: TRBV7-2; clone_size: NA; j_call: TRBJ2-7; cdr3_nt: TGTGCCAGCAGCTTAGGGACTAGCGGCTCCTACGAGCAGTACTTC; cdr3_aa: CASSLGTSGSYEQYF
d_call: NA; v_call: TRBV29-1; clone_size: few; j_call: TRBJ1-1; cdr3_nt: TGCACCATGAGGTTAGAGAACACTGAAGCTTTCTTT; cdr3_aa: CTMRLENTEAFF